These T cell receptor beta chains were read from a single sample in a study of Ad26.COV2.S vaccination and SARS-CoV-2 variants. This table comes from immunoSEQ multiplex PCR, and its TCRdb copy is limited to in-frame clones, with some not included. The repertoire includes about 350,000 clones, less than 90% of them detected once, and around 11% sits in the top ten. The material sequenced was peripheral blood, taken in a trial of Ad26.COV2.S vaccine versus placebo. Receptors originate from a person aged 18-60 years who received the Ad26.COV2.S COVID-19 vaccine or a placebo. Both conserved end residues are part of each CDR3. A D gene is named only where the DNA matches it firmly. Only some rows state a clone size, as once, few, many or a class for expanded clones.

clone_size | j_call | v_call | d_call | cdr3_nt | cdr3_aa
NA | TRBJ2-3 | TRBV24-1 | NA | TGTGCCACCAGTCCCAGGGATTCGGCTATTCCCAGCACAGATACGCAGTATTTT | CATSPRDSAIPSTDTQYF
once | TRBJ1-1 | TRBV24-1 | NA | TGTGCCACCAGTGATGGGGTCACTGAAGCTTTCTTT | CATSDGVTEAFF
NA | TRBJ2-6 | TRBV7-2 | TRBD1 | TGTGCCAGCAGCGTGGCCGGGACAGCGAACTCTGGGGCCAACGTCCTGACTTTC | CASSVAGTANSGANVLTF
NA | TRBJ2-1 | TRBV14 | TRBD2 | TGTGCCAGCAGCCAAGGTGGGCTAGCGGGAGTAGGCAATGAGCAGTTCTTC | CASSQGGLAGVGNEQFF
NA | TRBJ1-4 | TRBV2 | NA | TGTGCCAGCAGTGTATGGGCAGGAAAACTGTTTTTT | CASSVWAGKLFF
NA | TRBJ2-3 | TRBV27 | NA | TGTGCCAGCAGTCCAGAGGCTAGTTGGACAGATACGCAGTATTTT | CASSPEASWTDTQYF
once | TRBJ2-2 | TRBV28 | TRBD2 | TGTGCCAGCACCCCGGGGGGGGCCGCCGGCGGGGAGCTGTTTTTT | CASTPGGAAGGELFF
NA | TRBJ2-7 | TRBV9 | NA | TGTGCCAGCAGCGCCGGCCCGGCGGGGTACGAGCAGTACTTC | CASSAGPAGYEQYF
NA | TRBJ1-2 | TRBV4-3 | TRBD1 | TGCGCCAGCAGCCAAGGGATCCGACAGGGGGCTGGAGGCTACACCTTC | CASSQGIRQGAGGYTF
NA | TRBJ2-6 | TRBV4-3 | NA | TGCGCCAGCAGCCAAGACAGCTCTGGGGCCAACGTCCTGACTTTC | CASSQDSSGANVLTF
NA | TRBJ2-2 | TRBV3-1/TRBV3-2 | NA | TGTGCCAGCAGGCAGGGTGGAGGAGGCGGGGAGCTGTTTTTT | CASRQGGGGGELFF
NA | TRBJ2-7 | TRBV28 | NA | TGTGCCAGCAGTTTATCTACCACAGGGTCGGGTGAGCAGTACTTC | CASSLSTTGSGEQYF
NA | TRBJ2-2 | TRBV6-4 | NA | TGTGCCAGCAGTGACTCGAGCGACACCGGGGAGCTGTTTTTT | CASSDSSDTGELFF
NA | TRBJ1-2 | TRBV7-2 | NA | TGTGCCAGCAACATTAATGTGGGGACGGGCTACACCTTC | CASNINVGTGYTF
NA | TRBJ2-1 | TRBV11-3 | NA | TGTGCCAGCAGCTTAAATCGGGACTACAATGAGCAGTTCTTC | CASSLNRDYNEQFF
NA | TRBJ1-4 | TRBV4-1 | NA | TGCGCCAGCAGCCAAATGAGAGGGCTCGGTAATGAAAAACTGTTTTTT | CASSQMRGLGNEKLFF
NA | TRBJ2-7 | TRBV6-5 | NA | TGTGCCAGCAGCCCAGGGAACTACGAGCAGTACTTC | CASSPGNYEQYF
NA | TRBJ1-5 | TRBV28 | NA | TGTGCCAGCAGTAAGGTCAGAGAGACGGTGTCCAATCAGCCCCAGCATTTT | CASSKVRETVSNQPQHF
NA | TRBJ2-4 | TRBV19 | NA | TGTGCCAGTAGTCTGCGAGCAGGGACCAAAAACATTCAGTACTTC | CASSLRAGTKNIQYF
NA | TRBJ2-5 | TRBV5-1 | TRBD2 | TGCGCCAGCAGCTTGGCTCGTCTAGCGGGGATTCAAGAGACCCAGTACTTC | CASSLARLAGIQETQYF
NA | TRBJ2-7 | TRBV4-2 | NA | TGTGCCAGCAGCCAATTTAGGACTTCCACCTACGAGCAGTACTTC | CASSQFRTSTYEQYF
NA | TRBJ2-1 | TRBV7-2 | NA | TGTGCCAGCAGTTCCTTTCTCAATGAGCAGTTCTTC | CASSSFLNEQFF
NA | TRBJ2-7 | TRBV4-3 | NA | TGCGCCAGCAGCCAAGATCGGGCAAATTCCTACGAGCAGTACTTC | CASSQDRANSYEQYF
NA | TRBJ1-5 | TRBV18 | NA | TGTGCCAGCTCCCTGGGAATGGGGGATCAGCCCCAGCATTTT | CASSLGMGDQPQHF
NA | TRBJ2-5 | TRBV7-9 | NA | TGTGCCAGCAGCTTAGGTGGGGGCATCCCGCAAGAGACCCAGTACTTC | CASSLGGGIPQETQYF
few | TRBJ2-7 | TRBV7-9 | TRBD2 | TGTGCCAGCAGCTCTAGCGGGGGGATCTCCTACGAGCAGTACTTC | CASSSSGGISYEQYF
NA | TRBJ2-2 | TRBV3-1/TRBV3-2 | NA | TGTGCCAGCAGCCAGGGAATAGCGGAGAACACCGGGGAGCTGTTTTTT | CASSQGIAENTGELFF
NA | TRBJ1-5 | TRBV30 | NA | TGTGCCTGGAGTGGGAGAGTTTTTAGCAATCAGCCCCAGCATTTT | CAWSGRVFSNQPQHF
NA | TRBJ1-1 | TRBV14 | NA | TGTGCCAGCAGCCAAGGACGGAACACTGAAGCTTTCTTT | CASSQGRNTEAFF
once | TRBJ1-3 | TRBV7-2 | NA | TGTGCCAGCAGCTTATGGGCAGGGACCTCTGGAAACACCATATATTTT | CASSLWAGTSGNTIYF
many | TRBJ1-5 | TRBV2 | TRBD1 | TGTGCCAGCAGAGAGGACAGGGGAATCAAGCCCCAGCATTTT | CASREDRGIKPQHF
NA | TRBJ2-3 | TRBV5-4 | NA | TGTGCCAGCAGTCCTACTAGCAGCACAGATACGCAGTATTTT | CASSPTSSTDTQYF
few | TRBJ1-1 | TRBV7-9 | TRBD1 | TGTGCCAGCCGGGCGTTGGCAGGGGGCGAAGCTTTCTTT | CASRALAGGEAFF
NA | TRBJ2-3 | TRBV6-2/TRBV6-3 | NA | TGTGCCAGCAGCCGGATGTACACAGATACGCAGTATTTT | CASSRMYTDTQYF
NA | TRBJ1-1 | TRBV7-2 | NA | TGTGCCAGCAGCTTAGGGGCCCCATGGTCCCTCGCTTTCTTT | CASSLGAPWSLAFF
NA | TRBJ1-2 | TRBV7-9 | NA | TGTGCCAGCAGCTCCTTCCAAGCTAACTATGGCTACACCTTC | CASSSFQANYGYTF
NA | TRBJ2-7 | TRBV5-1 | NA | TGCGCCAGCAGCTCAAGGGGGCGGGGAGCATCCTACGAGCAGTACTTC | CASSSRGRGASYEQYF
few | TRBJ2-2 | TRBV19 | NA | TGTGCCAGTAGTACCCCAGACAGGATCAACACCGGGGAGCTGTTTTTT | CASSTPDRINTGELFF
NA | TRBJ1-2 | TRBV4-2 | TRBD1 | TGTGCCAGCAGCCAAGATTGGGCGCGGACAGGGGACCTCTATGGCTACACCTTC | CASSQDWARTGDLYGYTF
once | TRBJ2-5 | TRBV4-2 | TRBD2 | TGTGCCAGCAGCCAATCCCGGGCGGGGGGCGGTAAGAAGACCCAGTACTTC | CASSQSRAGGGKKTQYF
NA | TRBJ1-1 | TRBV28 | NA | TGTGCCAGCATAGATTGGGGGGGAAACACTGAAGCTTTCTTT | CASIDWGGNTEAFF
NA | TRBJ1-1 | TRBV2 | TRBD1 | TGTGCCAGCAGTGGAGGGAGGCAGGGGGCGGACACTGAAGCTTTCTTT | CASSGGRQGADTEAFF
NA | TRBJ2-1 | TRBV18 | TRBD2 | TGTGCCAGCTCACCACTAGCGGGGGTCTCCTACAATGAGCAGTTCTTC | CASSPLAGVSYNEQFF
once | TRBJ1-2 | TRBV19 | TRBD1 | TGTGCCAGTAGTATTACAGGGGTGGATGGCTACACCTTC | CASSITGVDGYTF
NA | TRBJ2-5 | TRBV28 | TRBD1 | TGTGCCAGCAGTTTATTACAGGGGGCCGGGGAGACCCAGTACTTC | CASSLLQGAGETQYF
NA | TRBJ2-7 | TRBV27 | TRBD2 | TGTGCCAGCAGTGGACTAGCGGGAGTTAGGAGGTACGAGCAGTACTTC | CASSGLAGVRRYEQYF
NA | TRBJ2-1 | TRBV6-2/TRBV6-3 | TRBD2 | TGTGCCAGCAGTTCGACTAGCGGCTCCTACAATGAGCAGTTCTTC | CASSSTSGSYNEQFF
few | TRBJ1-1 | TRBV7-2 | NA | TGTGCCAGCAGCCGCACGGGGCGGGGTGAAGCTTTCTTT | CASSRTGRGEAFF